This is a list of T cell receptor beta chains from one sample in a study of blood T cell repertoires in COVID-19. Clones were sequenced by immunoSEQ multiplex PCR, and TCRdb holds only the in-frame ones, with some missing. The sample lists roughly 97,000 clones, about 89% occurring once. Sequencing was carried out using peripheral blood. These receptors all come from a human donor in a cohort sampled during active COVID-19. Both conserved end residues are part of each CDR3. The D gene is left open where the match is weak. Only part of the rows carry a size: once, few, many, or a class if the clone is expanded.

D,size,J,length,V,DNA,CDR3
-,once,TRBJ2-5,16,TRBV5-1,TGCGCCAGCAGCTTGCCGCGGTCGTCGCTGGAAGAGACCCAGTACTTC,CASSLPRSSLEETQYF
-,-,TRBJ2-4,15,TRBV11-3,TGTGCCAGCAGCTTAAATAGGATGTCGGGAAACATTCAGTACTTC,CASSLNRMSGNIQYF
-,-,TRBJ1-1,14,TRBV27,TGTGCCAGCAGTTTGATCTTGGGGGCCACTGAAGCTTTCTTT,CASSLILGATEAFF
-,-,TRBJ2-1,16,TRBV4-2,TGTGCCAGCACAACCCGGCAGGGGCAAATCTCCCATGAGCAGTTCTTC,CASTTRQGQISHEQFF
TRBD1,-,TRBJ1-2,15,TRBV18,TGTGCCAGCTCACCAGGTTCCGGGACAGGCTATGGCTACACCTTC,CASSPGSGTGYGYTF
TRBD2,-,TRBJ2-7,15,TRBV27,TGTGCCAGCAGTTTATCTTTCGGCGGGGGCTACGAGCAGTACTTC,CASSLSFGGGYEQYF
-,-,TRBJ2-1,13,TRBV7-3,TGTGCCAGCAGCCGAGACAGGAACAATGAGCAGTTCTTC,CASSRDRNNEQFF
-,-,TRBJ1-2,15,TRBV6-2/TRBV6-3,TGTGCCAGCAGCTCCCCTCCAGGGAGGAACTATGGCTACACCTTC,CASSSPPGRNYGYTF
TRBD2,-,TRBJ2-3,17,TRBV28,TGTGCCAGCAGTTTTATGGGACTAGCGGGAGGGCGAGATACGCAGTATTTT,CASSFMGLAGGRDTQYF
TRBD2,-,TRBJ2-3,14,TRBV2,TGTGCCAGCTTGGCGCTAGCGGGAGAAGATACGCAGTATTTT,CASLALAGEDTQYF
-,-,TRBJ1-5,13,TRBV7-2,TGTGCCAGCAGCTTAAGAGTAAATCAGCCCCAGCATTTT,CASSLRVNQPQHF
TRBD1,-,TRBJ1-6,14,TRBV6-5,TGTGCCAGCGGTCTGGACAGGGAAAATTCACCCCTCCACTTT,CASGLDRENSPLHF
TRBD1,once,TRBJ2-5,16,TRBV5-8,TGTGCCAGCAGCCCGGGACAGACAATCCAACAAGAGACCCAGTACTTC,CASSPGQTIQQETQYF
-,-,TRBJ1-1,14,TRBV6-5,TGTGCCAGCAGTAGGACAGCTGGGAACACTGAAGCTTTCTTT,CASSRTAGNTEAFF
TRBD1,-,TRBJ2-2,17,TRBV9,TGTGCCAGCAGCCTCAGGGGACAGACAACGAACACCGGGGAGCTGTTTTTT,CASSLRGQTTNTGELFF
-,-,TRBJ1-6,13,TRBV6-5,TGTGCCAGCCGGGAGAACTATAATTCACCCCTCCACTTT,CASRENYNSPLHF
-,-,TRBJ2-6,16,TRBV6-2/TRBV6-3,TGTGCCAGCAGCCCTGAGACTGTCCCTGGGGCCAACGTCCTGACTTTC,CASSPETVPGANVLTF
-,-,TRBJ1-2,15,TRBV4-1,TGCGCCAGCAGCCAGGCTGACAGGCCCTTTTTGGGCTACACCTTC,CASSQADRPFLGYTF
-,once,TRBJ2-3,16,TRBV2,TGTGCCAGCAACAGCGGTGGCGGTTTTAGCACAGATACGCAGTATTTT,CASNSGGGFSTDTQYF
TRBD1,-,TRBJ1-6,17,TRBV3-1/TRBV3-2,TGTGCCAGCAGTACTATAGGGTGGGGGACAGGGAAGTCACCCCTCCACTTT,CASSTIGWGTGKSPLHF
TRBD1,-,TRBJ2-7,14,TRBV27,TGTGCCAGCAGTCCCTTGGGACAGTTCAACGAGCAGTACTTC,CASSPLGQFNEQYF
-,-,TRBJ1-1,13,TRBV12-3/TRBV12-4,TGTGCCAGCAGGACCAGGGTGAACACTGAAGCTTTCTTT,CASRTRVNTEAFF
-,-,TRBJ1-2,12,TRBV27,TGTGCCAGCAGAGACACTAACTATGGCTACACCTTC,CASRDTNYGYTF
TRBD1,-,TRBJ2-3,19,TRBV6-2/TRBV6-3,TGTGCCAGCAGTTACCTAAGGGGACAGGGGGACGTGCGGGCAGATACGCAGTATTTT,CASSYLRGQGDVRADTQYF
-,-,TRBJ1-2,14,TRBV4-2,TGTGCCAGCAGCCAAGTTGGACAGAACTATGGCTACACCTTC,CASSQVGQNYGYTF
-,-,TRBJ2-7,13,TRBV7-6,TGTGCCAGCAGCCCAGACAGGAGCTACGAGCAGTACTTC,CASSPDRSYEQYF
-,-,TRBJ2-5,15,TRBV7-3,TGTGCCAGCAGCCTAAACGCTGGGTCAGGAGAGACCCAGTACTTC,CASSLNAGSGETQYF
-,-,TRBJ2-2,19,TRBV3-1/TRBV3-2,TGTGCCAGCAGCCAAGAAGGGGGAGCGGAGGCCCGGAACACCGGGGAGCTGTTTTTT,CASSQEGGAEARNTGELFF
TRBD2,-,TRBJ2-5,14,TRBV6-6,TGTGCCAGCAGGGCTAGCGGGGGCCAAGAGACCCAGTACTTC,CASRASGGQETQYF
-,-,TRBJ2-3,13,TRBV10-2,TGCGCCAGCAAACGGGAGTGGACAGATACGCAGTATTTT,CASKREWTDTQYF
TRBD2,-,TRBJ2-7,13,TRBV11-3,TGTGCCAGCAGCTCTAGCGGCGGCTACGAGCAGTACTTC,CASSSSGGYEQYF
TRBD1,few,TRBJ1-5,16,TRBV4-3,TGCGCCAGCAGCCAAGAAGGGGGGTCAGGGGGCCAGCCCCAGCATTTT,CASSQEGGSGGQPQHF
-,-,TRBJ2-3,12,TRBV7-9,TGTGCCAGCAGCTTAGATATAGATACGCAGTATTTT,CASSLDIDTQYF
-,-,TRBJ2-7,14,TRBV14,TGTGCCAGCAGCCTCACCTATCGGGGTGGCGAGCAGTACTTC,CASSLTYRGGEQYF
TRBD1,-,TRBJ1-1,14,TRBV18,TGTGCCAGCTCCCCGGGACAGACGAACACTGAAGCTTTCTTT,CASSPGQTNTEAFF
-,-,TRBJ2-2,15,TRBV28,TGTGCCAGCAGTTTGGGGGCGTTGAACACCGGGGAGCTGTTTTTT,CASSLGALNTGELFF
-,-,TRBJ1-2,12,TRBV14,TGTGCCAGCAGCACAGGGAGATATGGCTACACCTTC,CASSTGRYGYTF
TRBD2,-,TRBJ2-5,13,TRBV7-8,TGTGCCAGCAGCCCGGGGGGACAAGAGACCCAGTACTTC,CASSPGGQETQYF
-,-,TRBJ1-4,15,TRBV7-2,TGTGCCAGCAGTCGGTCTGGACAGACTAATGAAAAACTGTTTTTT,CASSRSGQTNEKLFF
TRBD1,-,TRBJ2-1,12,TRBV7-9,TGTGCCAGCAGCTTGGCGACAGGGGGCCAGTTCTTC,CASSLATGGQFF
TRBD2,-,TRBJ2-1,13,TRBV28,TGTGCCAGCACCGTGGGGGGGTCCCCTGAGCAGTTCTTC,CASTVGGSPEQFF
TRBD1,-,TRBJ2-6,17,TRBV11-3,TGTGCCAGCAGCCCCCGGGACAGGGGCTCTGGGGCCAACGTCCTGACTTTC,CASSPRDRGSGANVLTF
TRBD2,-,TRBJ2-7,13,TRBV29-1,TGCAGCGTTGCTGTTCGCGGGAGGCACGAGCAGTACTTC,CSVAVRGRHEQYF
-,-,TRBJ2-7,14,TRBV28,TGTGCCAGCAGTTTATTCGCCGGCTCCTACGAGCAGTACTTC,CASSLFAGSYEQYF
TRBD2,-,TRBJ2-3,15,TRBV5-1,TGCGCCAGCAGCCGGGGGACTAGCGAAGCAGATACGCAGTATTTT,CASSRGTSEADTQYF
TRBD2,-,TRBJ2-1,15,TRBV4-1,TGCGCCAGCAGCCGCCTGGCAGCGGGGGCCAATGAGCAGTTCTTC,CASSRLAAGANEQFF
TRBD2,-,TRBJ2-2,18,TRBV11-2,TGTGCCAGCAGCCCCATAGCGGGAGGGCCCCCTGGGGCCGGGGAGCTGTTTTTT,CASSPIAGGPPGAGELFF
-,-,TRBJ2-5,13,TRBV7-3,TGTGCCAGCAGCCCAGGACTTTTGGAGACCCAGTACTTC,CASSPGLLETQYF
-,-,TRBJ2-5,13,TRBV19,TGTGCCAGTTCCCGAGGGCGTCGAGAGACCCAGTACTTC,CASSRGRRETQYF
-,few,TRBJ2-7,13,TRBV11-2,TGTGCCAGCAGCTTAACAAAGTATAACGAGCAGTACTTC,CASSLTKYNEQYF